This is a list of T cell receptor beta chains from one sample in a study of blood T cell repertoires in COVID-19. Assay used: immunoSEQ multiplex PCR; TCRdb lists only in-frame clones, some missing. Of roughly 180,000 clones detected, over 80% appear once; the ten largest clones hold around 7%. The specimen was peripheral blood. Receptors were obtained from a woman between 40 and 55 years old with COVID-19, enrolled during active disease. Each CDR3 is given with its conserved first and last residue. A D gene is named only where the DNA matches it firmly. Some rows have no size entry. The others give once, few or many, or a class for an expanded clone.

CDR3 protein | CDR3 DNA | clone size | V gene | D gene | J gene
CASSPSDRGGNQPQHF | TGTGCCAGTAGTCCCTCGGACAGGGGCGGCAATCAGCCCCAGCATTTT | . | TRBV19 | TRBD1 | TRBJ1-5
CAIGARATEAFF | TGTGCCATCGGGGCTCGCGCGACTGAAGCTTTCTTT | . | TRBV10-3 | . | TRBJ1-1
CASSPGTSGGEQFF | TGTGCCAGCTCACCGGGGACTAGCGGGGGGGAGCAGTTCTTC | . | TRBV18 | TRBD2 | TRBJ2-1
CASSESGELFF | TGTGCCAGCAGTGAGAGCGGGGAGCTGTTTTTT | . | TRBV2 | . | TRBJ2-2
CASSRQGSSTDTQYF | TGTGCCAGCAGCCGACAGGGGTCTAGCACAGATACGCAGTATTTT | . | TRBV28 | TRBD1 | TRBJ2-3
CASSMGTGPEKLFF | TGTGCCAGTAGTATGGGGACAGGCCCTGAAAAACTGTTTTTT | . | TRBV19 | TRBD1 | TRBJ1-4
CASSARQGVNSPLHF | TGTGCCAGCAGTGCTCGACAGGGGGTGAATTCACCCCTCCACTTT | . | TRBV25-1 | TRBD1 | TRBJ1-6
CASSLWGRGETDTQYF | TGTGCCAGCAGCTTGTGGGGGCGAGGGGAAACAGATACGCAGTATTTT | few | TRBV5-4 | . | TRBJ2-3
CASSQGDSIYNEQFF | TGTGCCAGCAGTCAGGGGGACAGTATTTACAATGAGCAGTTCTTC | . | TRBV3-1/TRBV3-2 | TRBD1 | TRBJ2-1
CASSYSGQGAHHF | TGTGCCAGCAGTTACTCGGGACAGGGGGCGCATCACTTC | few | TRBV6-5 | TRBD1 | TRBJ2-7
CASSSPGGRAEETQYF | TGTGCCAGCAGCTCCCCGGGAGGGAGAGCTGAAGAGACCCAGTACTTC | . | TRBV5-5 | TRBD2 | TRBJ2-5
CASSPTSGRGTDTQYF | TGTGCCAGCAGCCCAACTAGCGGGAGGGGCACAGATACGCAGTATTTT | few | TRBV28 | TRBD2 | TRBJ2-3
CASSPIQGGTDTQYF | TGTGCCAGCTCACCAATACAGGGGGGCACAGATACGCAGTATTTT | . | TRBV18 | TRBD1 | TRBJ2-3
CASSFPGTAGEQYF | TGTGCCAGCAGCTTTCCCGGGACAGCGGGCGAGCAGTACTTC | . | TRBV7-2 | . | TRBJ2-7
CASSLMDRGGNTIYF | TGTGCCAGCAGCTTGATGGACAGGGGAGGGAACACCATATATTTT | . | TRBV5-8 | TRBD1 | TRBJ1-3
CASSQGQGNSEKLFF | TGCGCCAGCAGCCAAGGGCAGGGAAATAGCGAAAAACTGTTTTTT | . | TRBV4-1 | . | TRBJ1-4
CASSQLGGGLEETQYF | TGTGCCAGCAGCCAACTCGGGGGGGGCCTAGAAGAGACCCAGTACTTC | . | TRBV3-1/TRBV3-2 | TRBD2 | TRBJ2-5
CASSPLQGSGELFF | TGCGCCAGCAGCCCACTACAGGGAAGCGGGGAGCTGTTTTTT | . | TRBV5-1 | . | TRBJ2-2
CASSPLRVGEQYF | TGTGCCAGCAGTCCGCTCAGGGTCGGCGAGCAGTACTTC | . | TRBV28 | . | TRBJ2-7
CASSLARGENYGYTF | TGTGCCAGCAGTTTGGCCAGGGGGGAGAACTATGGCTACACCTTC | . | TRBV27 | TRBD1 | TRBJ1-2
CASSSGQGIDQPQHF | TGTGCCAGCAGCTCGGGACAGGGGATCGATCAGCCCCAGCATTTT | . | TRBV5-6 | TRBD1 | TRBJ1-5
CASSFTISGPYNEQFF | TGTGCCAGCAGTTTCACGATTAGCGGGCCCTACAATGAGCAGTTCTTC | . | TRBV27 | TRBD2 | TRBJ2-1
CASSQDGAQDEKLFF | TGTGCCAGCAGCCAAGATGGGGCCCAGGACGAAAAACTGTTTTTT | . | TRBV4-2 | . | TRBJ1-4
CASSWTGTYNEQFF | TGTGCCAGCAGCTGGACCGGGACCTACAATGAGCAGTTCTTC | . | TRBV5-6 | . | TRBJ2-1
CASSQGALRDYGYTF | TGTGCCAGCAGCCAAGGTGCCCTTCGAGACTATGGCTACACCTTC | once | TRBV3-1/TRBV3-2 | . | TRBJ1-2
CASSSGLAPYEQYF | TGTGCCAGCAGCTCAGGACTAGCGCCTTACGAGCAGTACTTC | . | TRBV7-9 | TRBD2 | TRBJ2-7
CASSPPRGDRASFF | TGTGCCAGCAGCCCCCCGAGGGGGGACAGGGCGTCTTTCTTT | . | TRBV11-2 | TRBD1 | TRBJ1-1
CASSLGRRLRKRDGELFF | TGTGCCAGCAGCTTGGGACGCAGATTGAGGAAGAGAGACGGGGAGCTGTTTTTT | . | TRBV5-6 | . | TRBJ2-2
CASSQSGGPGVQNTEAFF | TGCGCCAGCAGCCAATCCGGGGGACCCGGCGTCCAAAACACTGAAGCTTTCTTT | . | TRBV4-1 | . | TRBJ1-1
CASSDSDSSFYGYTF | TGTGCCAGCAGTGACTCCGACAGCAGCTTTTATGGCTACACCTTC | . | TRBV6-4 | . | TRBJ1-2
CASSPREGTEAFF | TGTGCCAGCTCACCGAGGGAAGGCACTGAAGCTTTCTTT | . | TRBV18 | . | TRBJ1-1
CASNWEANTGELFF | TGTGCCAGCAACTGGGAGGCGAACACCGGGGAGCTGTTTTTT | . | TRBV6-5 | . | TRBJ2-2
CASTHGLRNGYTF | TGTGCCAGCACTCACGGACTTCGGAATGGCTACACCTTC | . | TRBV25-1 | . | TRBJ1-2
CASSPQFSGYQETQYF | TGTGCCAGTAGTCCACAATTTTCGGGGTACCAAGAGACCCAGTACTTC | . | TRBV19 | . | TRBJ2-5
CASSGSGSVDTQYF | TGTGCCAGCAGTGGGAGCGGGAGTGTTGATACGCAGTATTTT | . | TRBV25-1 | TRBD2 | TRBJ2-3
CASSRNKRETQYF | TGTGCCAGCTCACGGAACAAGCGAGAGACCCAGTACTTC | . | TRBV18 | . | TRBJ2-5
CASSSGPANYGYTF | TGTGCCAGCAGTTCAGGGCCAGCTAACTATGGCTACACCTTC | . | TRBV28 | . | TRBJ1-2
CASSEVAAMSGINEQFF | TGTGCCAGCAGTGAAGTGGCTGCAATGAGCGGGATCAATGAGCAGTTCTTC | . | TRBV6-1 | TRBD2 | TRBJ2-1
CASSPVLTGNTIYF | TGTGCCAGCAGCCCGGTCCTCACTGGAAACACCATATATTTT | . | TRBV7-8 | . | TRBJ1-3
CASGGGADSYEQYF | TGTGCCAGCGGGGGGGGAGCGGACTCCTACGAGCAGTACTTC | few | TRBV14 | TRBD2 | TRBJ2-7
CASSRRGSYGYTF | TGTGCCAGCAGTCGCAGGGGAAGCTATGGCTACACCTTC | . | TRBV7-2 | . | TRBJ1-2